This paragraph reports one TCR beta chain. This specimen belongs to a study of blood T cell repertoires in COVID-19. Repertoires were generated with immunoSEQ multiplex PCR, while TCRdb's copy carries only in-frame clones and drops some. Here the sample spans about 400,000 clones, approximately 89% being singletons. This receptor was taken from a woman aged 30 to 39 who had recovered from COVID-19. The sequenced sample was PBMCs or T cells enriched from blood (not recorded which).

The CDR3 region is CASSLGYTPTGHYNEQFF. In DNA form, the CDR3 reads TGTGCCAGCAGCTTAGGGTACACCCCGACAGGGCATTACAATGAGCAGTTCTTC. V gene TRBV7-9 combines with J gene TRBJ2-1, with TRBD1 matching over 7 bases. This CDR3 is built from 18 residues. V was pared by 1 base and J by 4 bases, with 13 bases of the junction left unmatched. The germline CDR1 and CDR2 sequences are SEHNR and FQNEAQ (reference sequence).